This T cell receptor (beta chain) is from a study of CD8 T cells in ankylosing spondylitis. The CDR3 runs to 14 residues. Germline CDR1 MNHEY, CDR2 SVGAGI. Deletions cut 4 bases from V and 2 bases from J, with 10 bases between. Each TCR beta library was made by quantitative 5'-RACE that incorporated molecular barcodes. MiXCR was run by TCRdb on the 5' RACE reads, yielding one entry per CDR3 protein. The data show around 150,000 distinct CDR3 sequences, approximately 48% seen once. This clonotype came up many times. Its matching antigen is unknown. Notes on the study in general: The authors found the disease-linked clones to be CD8+ and relatively rare in peripheral blood. Seemingly distinctive of ankylosing spondylitis blood was a TCR beta motif formed by eight highly homologous variants. Significantly higher representation of disease-linked clones was reported for matched ankylosing spondylitis synovial fluid.

The rearrangement links TRBV6-5 to TRBJ2-3, with no clear D. The sequenced sample consisted of synovial fluid, either unsorted or a sorted T cell fraction (not recorded which). The sequence was collected from a male donor with ankylosing spondylitis. CDR3 DNA: TGTGCCAGCAGTTTGGGCACCCACACAGATACGCAGTATTTT. It encodes CASSLGTHTDTQYF.